The table lists the clone carrying this T cell receptor (beta chain) with a few counts. The sorted libraries took roughly 1 million CD4+ or CD8+ T cells. The germline V gene has CDR1 MRHNA and CDR2 SNTAGT. The V gene lost 0 bases and the J gene lost 9 bases, with 12 bases spanning the gap. The CDR3 runs to 14 residues. The team produced cDNA through 5'RACE using 10-nucleotide random UMIs. Every sequencing run produced over 190 million TCR-beta sequences, and the sequences from any one run covered 15-18 subjects. TCRdb reprocessed the 5' RACE reads via MiXCR and lists one record per CDR3 protein. The sample consists of 45,000 to 55,000 distinct CDR3 sequences, 4.5% to 7% of them appearing once. This record belongs to a study of neurological immune-mediated disorders.

Specimen: CD4+ T cells from blood. The clonotype comes from a woman aged 18-29 years with multiple sclerosis. This chain joins TRBV6-4 and TRBJ2-1, with a tentative D call TRBD1 (6 bases). CDR3 in DNA: TGTGCCAGCAGTGACTCCCCAGGGGCAGGTGAGCAGTTCTTC. This codes for CASSDSPGAGEQFF.